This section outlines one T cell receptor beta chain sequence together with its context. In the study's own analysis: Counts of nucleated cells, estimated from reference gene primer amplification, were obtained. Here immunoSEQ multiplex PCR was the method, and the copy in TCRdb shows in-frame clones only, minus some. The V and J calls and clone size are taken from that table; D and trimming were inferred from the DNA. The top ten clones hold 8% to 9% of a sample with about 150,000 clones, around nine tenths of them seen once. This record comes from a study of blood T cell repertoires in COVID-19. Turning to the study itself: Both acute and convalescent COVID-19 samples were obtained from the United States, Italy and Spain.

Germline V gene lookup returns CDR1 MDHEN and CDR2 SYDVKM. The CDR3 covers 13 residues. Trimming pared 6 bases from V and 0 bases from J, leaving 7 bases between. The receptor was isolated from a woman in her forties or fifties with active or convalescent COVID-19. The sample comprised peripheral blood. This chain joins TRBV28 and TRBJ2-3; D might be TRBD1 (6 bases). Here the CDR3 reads CASSRGSTDTQYF. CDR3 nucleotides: TGTGCCAGCAGCAGGGGCAGCACAGATACGCAGTATTTT.